This T cell receptor beta chain is from a study of regulatory T cells in long-lasting Graves disease. Study-wide findings and caveats: With persistent disease, TRBV28, TRBJ1-2 and TRBJ2-5 were the favored segments.

Time point given: newly diagnosed GD, antithyroid drugs for less than 3 months. PBMCs were the source of the RNA used for TCR sequencing. The patients were enrolled through endocrinology in Xi'an, China. There are many counts of this clonotype. Its target is not known. TCR beta libraries were built with iRepertoire HTBI primers and Arm-PCR of CDR3 regions. A single record per CDR3 protein comes from TCRdb applying MiXCR to the multiplex PCR reads. The sample carries 450,000 to 600,000 distinct CDR3 sequences, under 20% recorded once. Between the trimmed V and J ends, which lost 0 bases and 0 bases, there was a span of 9 bases. The CDR3 loop spans 16 amino acids. Germline CDR1 is LGHDT and CDR2 is YNNKEL (reference sequence). A further study also used this sample, focusing on T cells in Graves' hyperthyroidism and ophthalmopathy. In that study: The study used the HTBI primer set for a first-round RT-PCR of the TCR CDR3.

The source material was peripheral blood mononuclear cells (PBMCs), sampled at new diagnosis, from a patient treated with antithyroid drugs. This TCR was recovered from a man aged 35-49 years with Graves disease. The chain couples TRBV3-1 to TRBJ1-3; D is undetermined. The CDR3 region is CASSQDFASSGNTIYF. The DNA of the CDR3 is TGTGCCAGCAGCCAAGATTTTGCGAGCTCTGGAAACACCATATATTTT.